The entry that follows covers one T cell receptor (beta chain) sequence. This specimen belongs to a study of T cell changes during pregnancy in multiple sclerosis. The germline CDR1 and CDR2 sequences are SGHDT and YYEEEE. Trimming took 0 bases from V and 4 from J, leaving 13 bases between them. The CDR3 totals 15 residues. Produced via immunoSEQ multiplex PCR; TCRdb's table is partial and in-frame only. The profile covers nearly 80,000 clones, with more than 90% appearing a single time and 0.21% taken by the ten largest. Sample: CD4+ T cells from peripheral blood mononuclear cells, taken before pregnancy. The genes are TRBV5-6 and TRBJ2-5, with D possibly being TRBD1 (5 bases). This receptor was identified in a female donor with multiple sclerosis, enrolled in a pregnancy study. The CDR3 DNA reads TGTGCCAGCAGCTTGGTAGGCAGGGCCATAGAGACCCAGTACTTC. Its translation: CASSLVGRAIETQYF. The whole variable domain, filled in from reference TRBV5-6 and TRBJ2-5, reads DAGVTQSPTHLIKTRGQQVTLRCSPKSGHDTVSWYQQALGQGPQFIFQYYEEEERQRGNFPDRFSGHQFPNYSSELNVNALLLGDSALYLCASSLVGRAIETQYFGPGTRLLVL.